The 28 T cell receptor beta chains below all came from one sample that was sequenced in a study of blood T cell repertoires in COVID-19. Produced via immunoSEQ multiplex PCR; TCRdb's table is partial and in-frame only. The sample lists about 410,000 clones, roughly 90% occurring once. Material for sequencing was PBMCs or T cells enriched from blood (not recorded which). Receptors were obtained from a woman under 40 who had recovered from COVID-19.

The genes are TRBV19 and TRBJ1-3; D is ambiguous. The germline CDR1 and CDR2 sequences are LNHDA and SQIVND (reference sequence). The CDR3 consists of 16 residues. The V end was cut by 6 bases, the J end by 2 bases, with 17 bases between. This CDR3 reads CASSPPRGSTGNTIYF. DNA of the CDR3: TGTGCCAGTAGCCCACCAAGAGGGAGTACTGGAAACACCATATATTTT.

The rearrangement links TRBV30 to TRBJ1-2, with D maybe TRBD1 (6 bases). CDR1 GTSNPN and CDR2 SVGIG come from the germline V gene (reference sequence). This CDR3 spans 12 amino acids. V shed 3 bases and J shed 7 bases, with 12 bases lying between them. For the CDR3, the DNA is TGTGCCTGGAGCGCAGGGGCAGGTGGCTACACCTTC. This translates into CAWSAGAGGYTF.

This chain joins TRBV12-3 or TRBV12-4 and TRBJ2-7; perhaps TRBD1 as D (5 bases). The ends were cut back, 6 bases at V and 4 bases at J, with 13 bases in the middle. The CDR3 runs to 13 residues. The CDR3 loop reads CASRQSPGYEQYF. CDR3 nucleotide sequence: TGTGCCAGCAGACAATCCCCAGGGTACGAGCAGTACTTC.

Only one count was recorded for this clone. The CDR3 bases are TGTGCCAGCAGTGTTGCAGGGTATGGCTACACCTTC. Residues: CASSVAGYGYTF. The chain employs TRBV12-3 or TRBV12-4 and TRBJ1-2, with D maybe TRBD1 (5 bases). V lost 5 bases and J 5 bases, leaving 9 bases between the germline ends. The CDR3 consists of 12 residues.

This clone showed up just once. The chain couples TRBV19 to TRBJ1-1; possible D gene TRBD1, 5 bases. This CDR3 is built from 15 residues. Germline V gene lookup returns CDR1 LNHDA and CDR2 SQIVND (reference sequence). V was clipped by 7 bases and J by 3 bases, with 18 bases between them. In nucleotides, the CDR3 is TGTGCCAGTACCCTAGCGGGGGGGAGAGACACTGAAGCTTTCTTT. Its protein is CASTLAGGRDTEAFF.

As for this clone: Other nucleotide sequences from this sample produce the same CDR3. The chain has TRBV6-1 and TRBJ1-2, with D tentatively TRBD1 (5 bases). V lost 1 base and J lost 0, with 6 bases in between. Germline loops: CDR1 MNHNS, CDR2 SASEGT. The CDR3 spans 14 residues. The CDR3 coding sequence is TGTGCCAGCAGTGAAGGGGGGGCTAACTATGGCTACACCTTC. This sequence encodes CASSEGGANYGYTF.

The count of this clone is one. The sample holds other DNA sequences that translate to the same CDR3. The DNA of the CDR3 is TGCGCCAGCAGCTCCGACAGCTATGGCTACACCTTC. This sequence encodes CASSSDSYGYTF. The chain combines TRBV5-1 with TRBJ1-2; weak D call: TRBD1 (5 bases). The CDR3 has 12 residues. The germline V gene encodes CDR1 SGHRS and CDR2 YFSETQ. Trimming cost V 3 bases and J 4 bases, with 7 bases left between them.

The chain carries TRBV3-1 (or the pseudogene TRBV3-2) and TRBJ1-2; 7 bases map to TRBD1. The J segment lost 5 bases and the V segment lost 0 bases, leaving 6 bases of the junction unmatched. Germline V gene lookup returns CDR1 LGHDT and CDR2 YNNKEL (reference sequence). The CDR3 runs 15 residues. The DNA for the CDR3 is TGTGCCAGCAGCCAAGATTGGGGACAGCCATATGGCTACACCTTC. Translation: CASSQDWGQPYGYTF.

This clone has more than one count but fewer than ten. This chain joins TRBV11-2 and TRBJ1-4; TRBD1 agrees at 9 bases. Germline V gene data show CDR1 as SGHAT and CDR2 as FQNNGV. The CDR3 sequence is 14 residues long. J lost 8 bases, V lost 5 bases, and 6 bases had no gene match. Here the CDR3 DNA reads TGTGCCAGCAGCGCAATAGGGACAGGGGAAAAACTGTTTTTT. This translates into CASSAIGTGEKLFF.

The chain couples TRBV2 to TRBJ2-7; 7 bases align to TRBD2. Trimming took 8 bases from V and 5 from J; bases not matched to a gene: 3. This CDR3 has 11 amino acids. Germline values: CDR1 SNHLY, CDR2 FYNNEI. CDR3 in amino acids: CASDREDEQYF. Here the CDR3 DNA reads TGTGCCAGCGACCGGGAGGACGAGCAGTACTTC.

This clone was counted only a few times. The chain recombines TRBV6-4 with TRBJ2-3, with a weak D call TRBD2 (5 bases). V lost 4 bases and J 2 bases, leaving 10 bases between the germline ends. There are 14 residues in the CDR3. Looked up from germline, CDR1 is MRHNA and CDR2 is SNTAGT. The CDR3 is CASSAGESTDTQYF. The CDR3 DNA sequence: TGTGCCAGCAGTGCCGGGGAATCCACAGATACGCAGTATTTT.

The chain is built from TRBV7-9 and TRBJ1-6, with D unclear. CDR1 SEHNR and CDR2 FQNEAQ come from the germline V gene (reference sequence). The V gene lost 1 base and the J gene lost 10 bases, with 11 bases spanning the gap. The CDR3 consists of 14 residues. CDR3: CASSLDRIRSPLHF. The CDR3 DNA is TGTGCCAGCAGCTTAGACAGAATAAGGTCACCCCTCCACTTT.

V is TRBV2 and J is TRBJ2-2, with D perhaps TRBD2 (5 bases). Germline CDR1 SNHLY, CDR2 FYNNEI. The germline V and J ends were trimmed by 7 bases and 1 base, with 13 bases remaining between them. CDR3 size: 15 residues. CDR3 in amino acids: CASTVLGGNTGELFF. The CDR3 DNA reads TGTGCCAGCACCGTACTAGGAGGGAACACCGGGGAGCTGTTTTTT.

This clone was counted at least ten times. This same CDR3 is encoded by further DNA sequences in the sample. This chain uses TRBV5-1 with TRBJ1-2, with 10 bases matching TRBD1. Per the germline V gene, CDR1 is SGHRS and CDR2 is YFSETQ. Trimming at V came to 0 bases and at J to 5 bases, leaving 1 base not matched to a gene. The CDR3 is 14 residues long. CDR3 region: CASSLGTGGYGYTF. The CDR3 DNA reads TGCGCCAGCAGCTTGGGGACAGGGGGATATGGCTACACCTTC.

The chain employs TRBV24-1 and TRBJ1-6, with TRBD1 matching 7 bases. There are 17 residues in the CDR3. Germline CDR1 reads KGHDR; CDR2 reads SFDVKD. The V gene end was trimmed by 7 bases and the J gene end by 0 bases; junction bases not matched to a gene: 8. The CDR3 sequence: CATRGTAASSYNSPLHF. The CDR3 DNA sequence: TGTGCCACCAGGGGGACAGCCGCGAGCTCCTATAATTCACCCCTCCACTTT.

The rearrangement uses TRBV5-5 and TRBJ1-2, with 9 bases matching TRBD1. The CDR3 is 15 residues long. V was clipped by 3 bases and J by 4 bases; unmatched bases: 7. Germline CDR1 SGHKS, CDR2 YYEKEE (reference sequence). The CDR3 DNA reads TGTGCCAGCAGCTGGCCGGGACAGGGAGCCTATGGCTACACCTTC. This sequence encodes CASSWPGQGAYGYTF.

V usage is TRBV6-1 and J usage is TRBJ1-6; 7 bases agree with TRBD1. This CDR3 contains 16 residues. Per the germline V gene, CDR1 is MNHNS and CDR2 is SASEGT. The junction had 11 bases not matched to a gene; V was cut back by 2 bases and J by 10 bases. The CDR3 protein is CASSEQTGRLGSPLHF. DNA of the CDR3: TGTGCCAGCAGTGAACAGACAGGGAGGCTAGGATCACCCCTCCACTTT.

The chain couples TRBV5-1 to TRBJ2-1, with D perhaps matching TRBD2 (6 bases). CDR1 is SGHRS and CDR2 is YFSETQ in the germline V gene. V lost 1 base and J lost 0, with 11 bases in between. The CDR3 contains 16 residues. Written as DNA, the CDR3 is TGCGCCAGCAGCTTGCCGCGGGACCTCTCCTACAATGAGCAGTTCTTC. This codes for CASSLPRDLSYNEQFF. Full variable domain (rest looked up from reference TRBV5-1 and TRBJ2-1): KAGVTQTPRYLIKTRGQQVTLSCSPISGHRSVSWYQQTPGQGLQFLFEYFSETQRNKGNFPGRFSGRQFSNSRSEMNVSTLELGDSALYLCASSLPRDLSYNEQFFGPGTRLTVL.

CDR3 coding DNA: TGCGCCAGCAGCAATCCTCGAGCGGGAGGGTTTGAGCAGTACTTC. It codes for CASSNPRAGGFEQYF. The genes are TRBV5-1 and TRBJ2-7, with 10 bases lining up with TRBD2. V was clipped by 4 bases and J by 7 bases; unmatched bases: 11. Germline V gene lookup returns CDR1 SGHRS and CDR2 YFSETQ. This CDR3 comprises 15 residues.

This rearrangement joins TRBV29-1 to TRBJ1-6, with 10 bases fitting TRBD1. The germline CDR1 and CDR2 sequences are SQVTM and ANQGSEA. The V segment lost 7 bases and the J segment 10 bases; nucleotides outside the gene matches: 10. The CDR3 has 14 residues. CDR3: CSGQFGTGDSPLHF. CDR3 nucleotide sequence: TGCAGCGGACAATTCGGGACAGGGGACTCACCCCTCCACTTT.

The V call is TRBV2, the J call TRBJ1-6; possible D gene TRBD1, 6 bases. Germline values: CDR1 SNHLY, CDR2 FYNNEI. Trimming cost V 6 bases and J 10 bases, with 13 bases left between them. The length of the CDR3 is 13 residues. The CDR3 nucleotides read TGTGCCAGCAGCCTAGGGGGTTACTCACCCCTCCACTTT. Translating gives CASSLGGYSPLHF.

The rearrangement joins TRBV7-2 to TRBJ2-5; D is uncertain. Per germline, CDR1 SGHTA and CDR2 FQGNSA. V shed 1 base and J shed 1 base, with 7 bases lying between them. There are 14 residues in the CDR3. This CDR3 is CASSLDVSQETQYF. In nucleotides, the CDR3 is TGTGCCAGCAGCTTAGATGTCAGCCAAGAGACCCAGTACTTC.

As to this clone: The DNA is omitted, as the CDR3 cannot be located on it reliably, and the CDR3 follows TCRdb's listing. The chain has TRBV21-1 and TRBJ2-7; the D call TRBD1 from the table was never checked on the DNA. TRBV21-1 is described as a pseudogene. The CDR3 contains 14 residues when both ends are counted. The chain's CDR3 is CASSVGTGTDEQYF.

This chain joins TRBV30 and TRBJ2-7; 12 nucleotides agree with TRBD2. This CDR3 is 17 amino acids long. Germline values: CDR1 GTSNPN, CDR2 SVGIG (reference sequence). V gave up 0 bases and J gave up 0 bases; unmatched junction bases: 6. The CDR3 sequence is CAWSVRRLAGVSYEQYF. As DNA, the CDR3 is TGTGCCTGGAGTGTACGCCGACTAGCGGGGGTCTCCTACGAGCAGTACTTC. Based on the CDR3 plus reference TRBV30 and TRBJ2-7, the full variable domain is SQTIHQWPATLVQPVGSPLSLECTVEGTSNPNLYWYRQAAGRGLQLLFYSVGIGQISSEVPQNLSASRPQDRQFILSSKKLLLSDSGFYLCAWSVRRLAGVSYEQYFGPGTRLTVT.

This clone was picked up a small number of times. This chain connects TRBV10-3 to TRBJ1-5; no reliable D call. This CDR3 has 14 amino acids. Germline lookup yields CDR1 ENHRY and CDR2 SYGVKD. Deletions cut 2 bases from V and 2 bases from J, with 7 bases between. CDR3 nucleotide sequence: TGTGCCATCAGTGAGCAACAGCGCAATCAGCCCCAGCATTTT. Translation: CAISEQQRNQPQHF.

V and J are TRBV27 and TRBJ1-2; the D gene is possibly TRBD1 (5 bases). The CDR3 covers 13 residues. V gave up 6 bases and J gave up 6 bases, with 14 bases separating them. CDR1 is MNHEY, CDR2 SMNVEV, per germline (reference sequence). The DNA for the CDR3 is TGTGCCAGCAGACGCGACAGTTGGAATGGCTACACCTTC. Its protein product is CASRRDSWNGYTF.

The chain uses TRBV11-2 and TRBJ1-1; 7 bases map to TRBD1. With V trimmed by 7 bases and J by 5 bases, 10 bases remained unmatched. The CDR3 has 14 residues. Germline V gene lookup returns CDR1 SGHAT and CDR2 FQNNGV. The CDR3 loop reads CASTSTGQWTEAFF. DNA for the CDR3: TGTGCCAGCACCTCGACAGGGCAATGGACTGAAGCTTTCTTT.

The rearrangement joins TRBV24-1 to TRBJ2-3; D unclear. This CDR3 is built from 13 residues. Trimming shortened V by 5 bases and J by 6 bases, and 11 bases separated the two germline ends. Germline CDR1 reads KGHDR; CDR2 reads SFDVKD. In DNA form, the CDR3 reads TGTGCCACCAGTGCCGGAGACCTGGATACGCAGTATTTT. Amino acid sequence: CATSAGDLDTQYF.